This TCR beta chain was recorded in a study of cytomegalovirus exposure and HLA in healthy donors. About the study: Previous work identified 120 million or so unique TCR beta sequences from 150 million to 200 million T cells.

The PCR contained 60 Vbeta and 13 Jbeta primers. The assay was immunoSEQ multiplex PCR, and TCRdb's table has in-frame clones only and misses some. The sample consists of 110,000 to 150,000 clones, 75% to 90% of them appearing once. Germline assignment: CDR1 SGHNT and CDR2 YENEEA. Deletions cut 6 bases from V and 0 bases from J, with 12 bases between. The length of the CDR3 is 15 residues. The sequenced sample consisted of PBMCs. The chain joins TRBV11-3 to TRBJ1-5, with D perhaps matching TRBD1 (6 bases). The TCR originated in a man aged 40-50 years in good health and CMV-seronegative. In nucleotides, the CDR3 is TGTGCCAGCAGGTCAGGGGCCATTAGCAATCAGCCCCAGCATTTT. Translation: CASRSGAISNQPQHF. The entire variable domain, with the rest obtained from reference TRBV11-3 and TRBJ1-5, is as follows: EAGVVQSPRYKIIEKKQPVAFWCNPISGHNTLYWYLQNLGQGPELLIRYENEEAVDDSQLPKDRFSAERLKGVDSTLKIQPAELGDSAVYLCASRSGAISNQPQHFGDGTRLSIL.